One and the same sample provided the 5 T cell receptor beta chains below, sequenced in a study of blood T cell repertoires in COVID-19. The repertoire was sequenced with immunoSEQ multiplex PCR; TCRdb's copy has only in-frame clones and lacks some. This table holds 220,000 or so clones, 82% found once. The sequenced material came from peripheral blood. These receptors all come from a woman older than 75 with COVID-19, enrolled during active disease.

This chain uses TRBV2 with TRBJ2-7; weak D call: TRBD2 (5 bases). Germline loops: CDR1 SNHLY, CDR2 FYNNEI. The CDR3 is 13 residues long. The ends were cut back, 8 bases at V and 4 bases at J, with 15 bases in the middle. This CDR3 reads CASVQLDSYEQYF. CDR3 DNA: TGTGCCAGCGTTCAACTAGATTCTTACGAGCAGTACTTC.

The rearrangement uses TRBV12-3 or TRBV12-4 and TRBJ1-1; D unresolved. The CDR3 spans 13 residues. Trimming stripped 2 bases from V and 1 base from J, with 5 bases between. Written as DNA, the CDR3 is TGTGCCAGCAGTTTAACGGGGAACACTGAAGCTTTCTTT. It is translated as CASSLTGNTEAFF.

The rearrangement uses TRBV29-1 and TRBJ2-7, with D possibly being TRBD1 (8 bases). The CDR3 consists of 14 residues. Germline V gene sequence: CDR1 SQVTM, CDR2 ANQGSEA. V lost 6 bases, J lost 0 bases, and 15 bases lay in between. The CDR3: CSVGTGGASYEQYF. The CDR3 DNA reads TGCAGCGTCGGTACAGGGGGGGCCTCCTACGAGCAGTACTTC.

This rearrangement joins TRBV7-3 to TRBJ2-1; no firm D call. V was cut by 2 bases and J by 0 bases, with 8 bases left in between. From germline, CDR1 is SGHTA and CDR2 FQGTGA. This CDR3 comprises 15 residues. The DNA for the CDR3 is TGTGCCAGCAGCTTAGGCCCCAGCTCCTACAATGAGCAGTTCTTC. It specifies CASSLGPSSYNEQFF.

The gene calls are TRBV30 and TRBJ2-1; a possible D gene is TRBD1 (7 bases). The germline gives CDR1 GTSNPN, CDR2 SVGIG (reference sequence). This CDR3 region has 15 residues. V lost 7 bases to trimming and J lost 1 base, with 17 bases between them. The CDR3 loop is CASTPRGRSYNEQFF. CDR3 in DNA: TGTGCCTCCACTCCCAGGGGGAGGTCCTACAATGAGCAGTTCTTC.